Listed below are T cell receptor beta chains from one sample, sequenced in a study of vaccination effects on CD4 cells after COVID-19. Assay: immunoSEQ multiplex PCR; the TCRdb copy retains only in-frame clones and omits some. The sample yields tens of thousands of clones, 76% seen once. No antigen is known for these receptors. Sequenced here: CD4+ T cells from PBMCs cultured without peptide, sampled after COVID-19 vaccination. The source is a human donor who had a prior SARS-CoV-2 infection. CDR3s include the opening cysteine and the closing phenylalanine or tryptophan. Each record gives: CDR3 length, J gene, V gene, CDR3 protein.

>14|TRBJ2-1|TRBV5-4
CASSPTGHSNEQFF
>19|TRBJ2-2|TRBV5-1
CASSLEGRRVRWNTGELFF
>14|TRBJ2-5|TRBV2
CASSRDRGGETQYF
>13|TRBJ1-1|TRBV7-9
CASRQGVNTEAFF
>18|TRBJ1-6|TRBV11-3
CASSPDRERRSYNSPLHF
>17|TRBJ2-7|TRBV5-6
CASSSRTGRTVRYEQYF
>12|TRBJ2-5|TRBV2
CASTSYQETQYF
>14|TRBJ2-7|TRBV5-1
CASSPEDAWSEQYF
>18|TRBJ1-5|TRBV3-1/TRBV3-2
CASSHGPGTGSSNQPQHF
>17|TRBJ2-3|TRBV5-4
CASSLVTGRGAGDTQYF
>16|TRBJ1-4|TRBV3-1/TRBV3-2
CASSQDRGGDNEKLFF
>13|TRBJ2-7|TRBV2
CASSDSISYEQYF
>14|TRBJ2-1|TRBV30
CAWSKSDYYNEQFF
>14|TRBJ1-2|TRBV6-2/TRBV6-3
CASSYTLLLGGYTF
>13|TRBJ2-3|TRBV7-2
CASSRLGTDTQYF
>16|TRBJ2-3|TRBV9
CASSVAPARITDTQYF
>12|TRBJ1-2|TRBV15
CATSRGSYGYTF
>14|TRBJ1-1|TRBV7-8
CASSWRGGGPEAFF
>13|TRBJ1-4|TRBV2
CASSGDRDEKLFF
>15|TRBJ2-5|TRBV4-3
CASSQDLAGSKTQYF
>14|TRBJ2-7|TRBV9
CASSVGDRAYEQYF
>12|TRBJ2-1|TRBV5-1
CASSLRGSEQFF
>16|TRBJ1-2|TRBV6-5
CASSYARTGGGYGYTF
>16|TRBJ2-1|TRBV18
CASSLGQAGSYNEQFF
>18|TRBJ2-1|TRBV21-1
CASSTTGFWPKGNNEQFF
>16|TRBJ1-1|TRBV15
CATSTHLGGGSTEAFF